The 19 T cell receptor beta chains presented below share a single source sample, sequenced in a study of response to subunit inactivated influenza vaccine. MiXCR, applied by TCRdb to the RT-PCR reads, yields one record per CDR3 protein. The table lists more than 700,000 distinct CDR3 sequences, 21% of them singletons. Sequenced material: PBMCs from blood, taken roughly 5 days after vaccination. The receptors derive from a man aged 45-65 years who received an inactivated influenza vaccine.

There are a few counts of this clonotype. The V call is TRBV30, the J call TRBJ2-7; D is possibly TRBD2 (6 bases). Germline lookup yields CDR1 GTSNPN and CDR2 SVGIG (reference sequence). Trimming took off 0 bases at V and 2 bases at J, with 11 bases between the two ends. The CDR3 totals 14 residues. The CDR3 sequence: CAWSVGGMTYEQYF. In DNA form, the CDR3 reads TGTGCCTGGAGTGTGGGAGGAATGACCTACGAGCAGTACTTC.

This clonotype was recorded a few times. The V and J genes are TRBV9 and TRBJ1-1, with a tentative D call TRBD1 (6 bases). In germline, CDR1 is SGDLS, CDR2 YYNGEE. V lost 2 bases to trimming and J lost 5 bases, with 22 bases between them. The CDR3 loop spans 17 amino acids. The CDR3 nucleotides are TGTGCCAGCAGCGTTGGTCCCCCGGGACACCTTGGGACTGAAGCTTTCTTT. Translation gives CASSVGPPGHLGTEAFF.

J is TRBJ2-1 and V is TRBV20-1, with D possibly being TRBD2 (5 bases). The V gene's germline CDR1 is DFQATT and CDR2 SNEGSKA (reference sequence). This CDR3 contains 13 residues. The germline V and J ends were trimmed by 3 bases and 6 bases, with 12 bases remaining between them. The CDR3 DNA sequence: TGCAGTGCTAGTCAGAGGGCCCTCAATGAGCAGTTCTTC. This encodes CSASQRALNEQFF.

The CDR3 reads CASSFTGTGNTIYF. CDR3 DNA sequence: TGTGCCAGCAGCTTTACAGGGACTGGAAACACCATATATTTT. The rearrangement joins TRBV7-9 to TRBJ1-3; D may be TRBD1 (6 bases). V lost 3 bases and J 2 bases, leaving 8 bases between the germline ends. Per the germline V gene, CDR1 is SEHNR and CDR2 is FQNEAQ (reference sequence). This CDR3 region has 14 residues.

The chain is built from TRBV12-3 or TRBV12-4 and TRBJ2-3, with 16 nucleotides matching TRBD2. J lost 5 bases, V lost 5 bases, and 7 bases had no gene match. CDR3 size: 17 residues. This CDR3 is CASSLYGTSGRVDTQYF. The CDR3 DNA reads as TGTGCCAGCAGTCTCTACGGGACTAGCGGGAGGGTAGATACGCAGTATTTT.

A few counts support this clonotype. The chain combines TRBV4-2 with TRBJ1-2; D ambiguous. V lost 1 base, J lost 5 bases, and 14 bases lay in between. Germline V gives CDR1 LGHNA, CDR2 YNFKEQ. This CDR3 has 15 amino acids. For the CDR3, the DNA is TGTGCCAGCAGCCAAGTAGGGAGGTCCCCATATGGCTACACCTTC. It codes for CASSQVGRSPYGYTF.

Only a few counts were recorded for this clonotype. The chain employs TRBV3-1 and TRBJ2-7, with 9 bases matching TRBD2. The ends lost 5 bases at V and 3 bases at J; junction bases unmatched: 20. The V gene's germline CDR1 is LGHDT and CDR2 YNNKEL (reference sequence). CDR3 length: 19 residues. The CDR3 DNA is TGTGCCAGCAGCGACGCTCTTGTTAGCGGGAGAGGTGGGCTCTACGAGCAGTACTTC. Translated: CASSDALVSGRGGLYEQYF.

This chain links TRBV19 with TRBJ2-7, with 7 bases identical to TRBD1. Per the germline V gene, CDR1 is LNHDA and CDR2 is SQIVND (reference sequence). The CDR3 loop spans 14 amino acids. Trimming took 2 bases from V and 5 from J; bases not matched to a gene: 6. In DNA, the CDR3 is TGTGCCAGTAGTATAACAGGGGCATTCCACGAGCAGTACTTC. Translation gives CASSITGAFHEQYF.

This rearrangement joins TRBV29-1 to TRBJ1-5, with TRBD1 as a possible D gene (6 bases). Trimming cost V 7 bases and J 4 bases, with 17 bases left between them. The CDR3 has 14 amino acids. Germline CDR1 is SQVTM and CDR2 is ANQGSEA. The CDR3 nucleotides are TGCAGCGCCGCGACAGGAAGGGGTAATCAGCCCCAGCATTTT. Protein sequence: CSAATGRGNQPQHF.

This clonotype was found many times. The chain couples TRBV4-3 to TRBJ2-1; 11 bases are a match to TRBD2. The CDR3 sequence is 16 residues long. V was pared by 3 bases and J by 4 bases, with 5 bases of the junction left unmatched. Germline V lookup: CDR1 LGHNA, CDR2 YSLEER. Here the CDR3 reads CASSQGRTSGYNEQFF. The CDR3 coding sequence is TGCGCCAGCAGCCAGGGAAGGACTAGCGGGTACAATGAGCAGTTCTTC.

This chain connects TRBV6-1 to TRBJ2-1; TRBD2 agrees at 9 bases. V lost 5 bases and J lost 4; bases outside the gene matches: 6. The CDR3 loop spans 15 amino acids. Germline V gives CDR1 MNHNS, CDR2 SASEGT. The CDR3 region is CASSPQRGVYNEQFF. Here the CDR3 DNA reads TGTGCCAGCAGTCCTCAGCGGGGGGTATACAATGAGCAGTTCTTC.

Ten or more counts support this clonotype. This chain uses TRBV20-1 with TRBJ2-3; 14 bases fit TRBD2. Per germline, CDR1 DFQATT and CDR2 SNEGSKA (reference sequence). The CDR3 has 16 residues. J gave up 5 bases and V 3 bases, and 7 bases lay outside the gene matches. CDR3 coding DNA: TGCAGTGCTAGTTCTGGGACTAGCGGGAGAGGAGATACGCAGTATTTT. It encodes CSASSGTSGRGDTQYF.

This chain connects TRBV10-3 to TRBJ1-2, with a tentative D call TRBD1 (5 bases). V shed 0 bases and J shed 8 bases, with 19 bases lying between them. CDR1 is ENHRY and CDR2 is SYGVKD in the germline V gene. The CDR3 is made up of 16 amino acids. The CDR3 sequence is CAISESGTPAYGGYTF. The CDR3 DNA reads TGTGCCATCAGTGAGTCCGGGACCCCGGCCTATGGCGGCTACACCTTC.

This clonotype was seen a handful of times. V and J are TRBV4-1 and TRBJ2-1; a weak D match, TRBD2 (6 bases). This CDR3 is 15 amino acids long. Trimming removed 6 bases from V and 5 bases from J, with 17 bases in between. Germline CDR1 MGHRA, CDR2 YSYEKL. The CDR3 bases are TGCGCCAGCAGTTTATACACGGGACTCAACAATGAGCAGTTCTTC. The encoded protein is CASSLYTGLNNEQFF.

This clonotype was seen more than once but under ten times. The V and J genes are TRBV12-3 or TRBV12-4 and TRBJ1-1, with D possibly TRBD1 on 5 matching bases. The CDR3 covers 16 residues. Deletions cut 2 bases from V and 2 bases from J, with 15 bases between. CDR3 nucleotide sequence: TGTGCCAGCAGTTTATGGGGGGGGGAGAGAAACACTGAAGCTTTCTTT. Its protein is CASSLWGGERNTEAFF.

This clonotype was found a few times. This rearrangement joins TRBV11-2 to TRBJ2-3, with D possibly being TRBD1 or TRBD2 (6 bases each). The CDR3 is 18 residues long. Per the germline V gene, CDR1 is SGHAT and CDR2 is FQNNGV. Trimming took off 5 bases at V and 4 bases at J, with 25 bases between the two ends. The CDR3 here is CASSPEGGYGSRADTQYF. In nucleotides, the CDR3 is TGTGCCAGCAGCCCAGAAGGGGGTTACGGGAGTAGGGCAGATACGCAGTATTTT. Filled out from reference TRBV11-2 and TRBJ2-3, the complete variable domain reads EAGVAQSPRYKIIEKRQSVAFWCNPISGHATLYWYQQILGQGPKLLIQFQNNGVVDDSQLPKDRFSAERLKGVDSTLKIQPAKLEDSAVYLCASSPEGGYGSRADTQYFGPGTRLTVL.

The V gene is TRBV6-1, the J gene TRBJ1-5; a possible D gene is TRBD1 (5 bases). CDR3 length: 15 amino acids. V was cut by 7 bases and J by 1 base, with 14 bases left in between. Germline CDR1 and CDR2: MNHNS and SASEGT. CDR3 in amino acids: CASNQAGTSNQPQHF. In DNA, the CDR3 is TGTGCCAGCAACCAGGCAGGGACGAGCAATCAGCCCCAGCATTTT.

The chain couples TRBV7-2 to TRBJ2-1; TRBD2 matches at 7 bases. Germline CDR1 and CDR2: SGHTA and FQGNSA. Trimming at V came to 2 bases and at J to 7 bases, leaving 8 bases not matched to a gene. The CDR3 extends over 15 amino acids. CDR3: CASSLMAGEGNEQFF. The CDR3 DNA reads TGTGCCAGCAGCTTAATGGCGGGAGAGGGGAATGAGCAGTTCTTC.

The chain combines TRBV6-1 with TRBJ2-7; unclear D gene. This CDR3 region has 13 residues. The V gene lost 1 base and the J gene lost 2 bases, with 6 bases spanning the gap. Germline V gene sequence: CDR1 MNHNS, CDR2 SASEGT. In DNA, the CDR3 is TGTGCCAGCAGTGAAGACAGAACCTACGAGCAGTACTTC. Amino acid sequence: CASSEDRTYEQYF.